Given below is one TCR beta chain in context. The data originate from a study of control samples from healthy donors and cancer patients. The assay was immunoSEQ multiplex PCR, and TCRdb's table has in-frame clones only and misses some. The data hold tens of thousands of clones, with approximately 89% observed a single time. V was pared by 1 base and J by 6 bases, with 19 bases between. The germline gives CDR1 LGHNA, CDR2 YSLEER. The CDR3 runs to 17 residues. The chain is built from TRBV4-3 and TRBJ2-1; the D is unclear. The sample taken for sequencing was PBMCs. The sequence came from a man aged 30 to 39 with colorectal cancer. CDR3 loop: CASSQAASFFGANEQFF. Written as DNA, the CDR3 is TGCGCCAGCAGCCAAGCGGCTAGTTTCTTCGGTGCCAATGAGCAGTTCTTC.